The clone carrying this T cell receptor (beta chain) occurred a few times. Its antigen is still unknown. TCRdb recomputed calls from the RT-PCR reads with MiXCR, one row per CDR3 protein. This table holds about 570,000 distinct CDR3 sequences, about an eighth found once. These data come from a study of response to subunit inactivated influenza vaccine. Study observations and caveats: Authors proposed each seasonal influenza vaccination draws in few new T cells.

The CDR3 consists of 16 residues. Germline CDR1 reads SGHTA; CDR2 reads FQGNSA. The ends lost 8 bases at V and 2 bases at J; junction bases unmatched: 13. The chain combines TRBV7-2 with TRBJ2-7; 9 bases align to TRBD1. The sequencing here drew on PBMCs from blood, taken on the day of vaccination. This clonotype was sampled from a man aged 45-65 years who received an inactivated influenza vaccine. CDR3 sequence (DNA): TGTGCCAGCTCAATGGGACAGGGAGTTATTACCTACGAGCAGTACTTC. As protein: CASSMGQGVITYEQYF.